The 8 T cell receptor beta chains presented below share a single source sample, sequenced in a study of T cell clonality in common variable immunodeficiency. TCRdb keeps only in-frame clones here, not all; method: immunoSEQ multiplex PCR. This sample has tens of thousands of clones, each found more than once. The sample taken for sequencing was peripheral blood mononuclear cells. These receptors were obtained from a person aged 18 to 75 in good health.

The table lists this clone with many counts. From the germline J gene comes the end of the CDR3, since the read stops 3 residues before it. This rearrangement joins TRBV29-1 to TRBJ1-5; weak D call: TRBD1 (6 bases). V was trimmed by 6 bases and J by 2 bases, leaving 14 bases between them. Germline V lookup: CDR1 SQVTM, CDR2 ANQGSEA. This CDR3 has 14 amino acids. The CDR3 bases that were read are TGCAGCGTCTCACAGGGTGTAGGCAATCAGCCC. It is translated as CSVSQGVGNQP. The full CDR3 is CSVSQGVGNQPQHF.

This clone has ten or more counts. CDR3: CASSLDYAGELFF. The covered CDR3 bases are TGTGCCAGCAGCTTGGACTACGCCGGGGAG. This chain uses TRBV5-5 with TRBJ2-2, with unresolved D. The observed sequence ends 3 residues before the CDR3 terminus, with the missing tail filled in from the germline J gene. Trimming took off 0 bases at V and 6 bases at J, with 6 bases between the two ends. The CDR3 loop spans 13 amino acids. Germline V gene lookup returns CDR1 SGHKS and CDR2 YYEKEE (reference sequence).

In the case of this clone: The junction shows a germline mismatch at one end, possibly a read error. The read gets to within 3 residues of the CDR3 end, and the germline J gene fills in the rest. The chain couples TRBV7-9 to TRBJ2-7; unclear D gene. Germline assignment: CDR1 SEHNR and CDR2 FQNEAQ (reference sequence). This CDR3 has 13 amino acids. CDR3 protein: CSSSLDIVYEQYF. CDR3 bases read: TGTTCCAGCAGCTTAGATATCGTTTACGAG. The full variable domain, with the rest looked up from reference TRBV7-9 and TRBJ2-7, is DTGVSQNPRHKITKRGQNVTFRCDPISEHNRLYWYRQTLGQGPEFLTYFQNEAQLEKSRLLSDRFSAERPKGSFSTLEIQRTEQGDSAMYLCSSSLDIVYEQYFGPGTRLTVT.

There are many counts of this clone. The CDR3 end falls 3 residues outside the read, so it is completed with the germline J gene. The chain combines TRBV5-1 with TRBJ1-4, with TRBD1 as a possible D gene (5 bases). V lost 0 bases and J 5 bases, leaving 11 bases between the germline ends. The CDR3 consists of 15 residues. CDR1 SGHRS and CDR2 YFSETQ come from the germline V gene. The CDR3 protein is CASSLASGGNEKLFF. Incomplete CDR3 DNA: TGCGCCAGCAGCTTGGCCTCGGGGGGAAATGAAAAA.

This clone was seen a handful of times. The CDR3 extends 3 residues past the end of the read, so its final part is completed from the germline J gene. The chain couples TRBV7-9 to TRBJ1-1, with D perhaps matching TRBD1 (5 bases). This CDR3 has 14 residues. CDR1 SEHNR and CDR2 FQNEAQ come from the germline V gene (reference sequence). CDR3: CASSRTQITDTAFF. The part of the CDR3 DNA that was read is TGTGCCAGCAGCAGGACACAAATCACAGATACA.

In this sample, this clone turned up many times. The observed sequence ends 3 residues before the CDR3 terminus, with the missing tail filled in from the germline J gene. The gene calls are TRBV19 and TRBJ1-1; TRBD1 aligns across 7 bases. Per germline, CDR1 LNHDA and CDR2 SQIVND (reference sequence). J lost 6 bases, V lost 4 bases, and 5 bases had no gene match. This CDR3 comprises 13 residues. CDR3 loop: CASSSRGAAEAFF. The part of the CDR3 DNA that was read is TGTGCCAGTAGTAGCAGGGGGGCGGCTGAA.

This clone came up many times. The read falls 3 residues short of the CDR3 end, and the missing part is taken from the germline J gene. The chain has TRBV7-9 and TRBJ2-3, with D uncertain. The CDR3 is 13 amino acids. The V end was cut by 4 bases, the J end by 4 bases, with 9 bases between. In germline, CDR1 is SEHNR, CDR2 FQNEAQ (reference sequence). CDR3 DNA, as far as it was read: TGTGCCAGCAGCTCACCACTGGCAGATACG. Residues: CASSSPLADT. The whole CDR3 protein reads CASSSPLADTQYF. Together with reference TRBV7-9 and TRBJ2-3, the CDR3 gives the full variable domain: DTGVSQNPRHKITKRGQNVTFRCDPISEHNRLYWYRQTLGQGPEFLTYFQNEAQLEKSRLLSDRFSAERPKGSFSTLEIQRTEQGDSAMYLCASSSPLADTQYFGPGTRLTVL.

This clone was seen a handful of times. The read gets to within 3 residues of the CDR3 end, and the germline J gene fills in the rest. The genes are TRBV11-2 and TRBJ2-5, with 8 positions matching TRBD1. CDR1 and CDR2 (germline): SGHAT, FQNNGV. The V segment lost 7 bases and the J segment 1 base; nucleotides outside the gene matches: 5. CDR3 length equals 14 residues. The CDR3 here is CASNQQGVQETQYF. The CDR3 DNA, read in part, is TGTGCCAGCAATCAACAGGGGGTCCAAGAGACC.